The source of this T cell receptor (beta chain) is a study of liver allograft versus peripheral blood T cells. About the study: The study compared liver allograft T cell receptor repertoires against peripheral blood repertoires of liver transplant recipients.

TCRdb independently ran MiXCR on the reads; one entry per CDR3 protein. The data contain about 16,000 distinct CDR3 sequences, 22% of them singletons. CDR3 length equals 11 residues. V was clipped by 0 bases and J by 5 bases, with 2 bases between them. Germline-derived CDR1 and CDR2 are SGDLS and YYNGEE. This chain connects TRBV9 to TRBJ2-5; D call uncertain. This clonotype was obtained from a human patient who had a liver transplant. Some T cells may be supplied by the graft donor. The CDR3 bases are TGTGCCAGCAGCGTAGACGAGACCCAGTACTTC. This encodes CASSVDETQYF.